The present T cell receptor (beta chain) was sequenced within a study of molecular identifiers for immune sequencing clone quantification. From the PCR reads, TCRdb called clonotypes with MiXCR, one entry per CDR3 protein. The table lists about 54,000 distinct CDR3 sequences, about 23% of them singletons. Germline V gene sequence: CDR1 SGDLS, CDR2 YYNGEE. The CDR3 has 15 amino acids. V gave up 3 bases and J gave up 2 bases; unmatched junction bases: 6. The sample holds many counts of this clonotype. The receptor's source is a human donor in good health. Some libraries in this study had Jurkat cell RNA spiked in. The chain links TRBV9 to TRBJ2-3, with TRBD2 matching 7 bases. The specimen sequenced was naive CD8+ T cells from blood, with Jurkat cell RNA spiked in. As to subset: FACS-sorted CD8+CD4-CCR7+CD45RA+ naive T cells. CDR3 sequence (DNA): TGTGCCAGCAGCGGGGGCGGGAGCATCACAGATACGCAGTATTTT. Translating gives CASSGGGSITDTQYF.